These 20 T cell receptor beta chains share one sample of origin, sequenced in a study of blood T cell repertoires in COVID-19. Using immunoSEQ multiplex PCR, the repertoire was profiled, and TCRdb retains in-frame clones only, with some absent. The sample consists of about 160,000 clones, roughly 87% of them appearing once. The sequenced material came from peripheral blood. These receptors all come from a woman in her sixties who had recovered from COVID-19.

The chain couples TRBV5-1 to TRBJ2-3; D might be TRBD2 (6 bases). The CDR3 sequence is 15 residues long. Trimming stripped 1 base from V and 3 bases from J, with 12 bases between. Germline CDR1 reads SGHRS; CDR2 reads YFSETQ. The CDR3 sequence: CASSLRGSGTDTQYF. DNA for the CDR3: TGCGCCAGCAGCTTGCGGGGGAGTGGGACAGATACGCAGTATTTT.

The chain has TRBV7-9 and TRBJ1-2; the D gene is possibly TRBD1 (5 bases). The V end lost 1 base, the J end lost 6 bases, and 15 bases lay between the germline ends. The CDR3 covers 15 residues. Per the germline V gene, CDR1 is SEHNR and CDR2 is FQNEAQ (reference sequence). DNA of the CDR3: TGTGCCAGCAGCTTAGGGGGGTGGGACTCGGATGGCTACACCTTC. As protein: CASSLGGWDSDGYTF.

The chain links TRBV4-1 to TRBJ1-1; TRBD1 agrees at 11 bases. This CDR3 is built from 14 residues. The J segment lost 4 bases and the V segment lost 4 bases, leaving 2 bases of the junction unmatched. Germline CDR1 MGHRA, CDR2 YSYEKL. CDR3: CASSRDRGATEAFF. CDR3 DNA sequence: TGCGCCAGCAGCCGGGACAGGGGGGCCACTGAAGCTTTCTTT.

The chain links TRBV6-1 to TRBJ1-1; 9 nucleotides agree with TRBD1. V shed 0 bases, J shed 11 bases, and the junction held 7 bases outside the gene matches. The CDR3 length is 14 residues. Germline CDR1 and CDR2: MNHNS and SASEGT. The CDR3 region has the DNA TGTGCCAGCAGTGAAGCCGCCAGGGACAGGGACGCTTTCTTT. Translated: CASSEAARDRDAFF.

The chain carries TRBV6-5 and TRBJ2-5, with D possibly matching TRBD2 (5 bases). CDR1 MNHEY and CDR2 SVGAGI come from the germline V gene. Trimming removed 7 bases from V and 1 base from J, with 16 bases in between. This CDR3 spans 15 amino acids. This CDR3 reads CASNKIPGSQETQYF. The CDR3 DNA is TGTGCCAGCAATAAGATCCCGGGGTCCCAAGAGACCCAGTACTTC.

This chain connects TRBV2 to TRBJ2-2; 8 nucleotides match TRBD1. Germline V lookup: CDR1 SNHLY, CDR2 FYNNEI. This CDR3 spans 15 amino acids. J gave up 6 bases and V 7 bases, and 10 bases lay outside the gene matches. CDR3 DNA sequence: TGTGCCAGCACTTGGAGGACAGGGCGAGCCGGGGAGCTGTTTTTT. This gives the protein CASTWRTGRAGELFF.

V and J are TRBV10-3 and TRBJ1-3; no definite D call. The germline V and J ends were trimmed by 6 bases and 4 bases, with 4 bases remaining between them. The CDR3 runs 11 residues. The germline V gene has CDR1 ENHRY and CDR2 SYGVKD. The chain's CDR3 is CAIRQGNTIYF. The CDR3 bases are TGTGCCATCAGGCAGGGAAACACCATATATTTT.

This clone has a single count. The gene calls are TRBV15 and TRBJ1-5; D ambiguous. This CDR3 is built from 14 residues. The V gene lost 0 bases and the J gene lost 3 bases, with 6 bases spanning the gap. Per the germline V gene, CDR1 is LNHNV and CDR2 is YYDKDF (reference sequence). For the CDR3, the DNA is TGTGCCACCAGCAGAGATATTTTCAATCAGCCCCAGCATTTT. It specifies CATSRDIFNQPQHF.

In its sample, this clone was seen a few times. The chain recombines TRBV3-1 (or the pseudogene TRBV3-2) with TRBJ1-5; 7 nucleotides match TRBD1. The CDR3 is 15 residues long. With 4 bases clipped from V and 0 bases from J, the junction kept 3 bases outside the gene matches. Germline CDR1 is LGHDT and CDR2 is YNNKEL (reference sequence). CDR3 residues: CASSRDRDSNQPQHF. Here the CDR3 DNA reads TGTGCCAGCAGCCGCGACAGGGATAGCAATCAGCCCCAGCATTTT.

V usage is TRBV28 and J usage is TRBJ2-7, with 13 bases fitting TRBD2. The CDR3 is 16 amino acids. Germline V CDR1 and CDR2: MDHEN, SYDVKM. Germline trimming cut 2 bases from V and 1 base from J; bases unmatched to any gene: 2. The DNA of the CDR3 is TGTGCCAGCAGTTTACCGACTAGCGGGGGGTCCTACGAGCAGTACTTC. Protein sequence: CASSLPTSGGSYEQYF.

The J gene is TRBJ1-5, the V gene TRBV27, with 7 positions matching TRBD1. The CDR3 extends over 15 amino acids. Germline CDR1 and CDR2: MNHEY and SMNVEV (reference sequence). Trimming at V came to 7 bases and at J to 2 bases, leaving 8 bases not matched to a gene. CDR3 loop: CASKQGSVGNQPQHF. The CDR3 nucleotides are TGTGCCAGCAAACAGGGGTCGGTGGGCAATCAGCCCCAGCATTTT.

The chain joins TRBV30 to TRBJ1-2, with a weak D call TRBD1 (5 bases). The germline gives CDR1 GTSNPN, CDR2 SVGIG (reference sequence). CDR3 size: 12 residues. The V end was cut by 0 bases, the J end by 13 bases, with 15 bases between. CDR3 sequence (DNA): TGTGCCTGGAGTGTACAGGACCGGGTCCGCACCTTC. Translating gives CAWSVQDRVRTF.

This clone was observed a single time. This chain's CDR3 is CATLLGQAGETQYF. As DNA, the CDR3 is TGTGCCACGCTCTTGGGACAGGCCGGGGAGACCCAGTACTTC. The J gene is TRBJ2-5, the V gene TRBV6-5; 8 nucleotides line up with TRBD1. This CDR3 contains 14 residues. Trimming at V came to 10 bases and at J to 5 bases, leaving 12 bases not matched to a gene. Per the germline V gene, CDR1 is MNHEY and CDR2 is SVGAGI.

V gene TRBV12-3 or TRBV12-4 combines with J gene TRBJ1-3; the D is unclear. Deletions cut 6 bases from V and 9 bases from J, with 12 bases between. The CDR3 runs 12 residues. CDR3 region: CASSLQSGTIYF. CDR3 coding DNA: TGTGCCAGCAGCCTTCAGAGCGGCACCATATATTTT.

The chain has TRBV5-4 and TRBJ2-5, with 9 bases fitting TRBD2. The CDR3 covers 15 residues. Germline CDR1 reads SGHNT; CDR2 reads YYREEE (reference sequence). Trimming removed 4 bases from V and 5 bases from J; junction bases left unmatched: 9. The CDR3 protein is CASSAGGAAVETQYF. Written as DNA, the CDR3 is TGTGCCAGCAGCGCGGGGGGGGCCGCCGTCGAGACCCAGTACTTC.

The J gene is TRBJ2-1, the V gene TRBV5-5, with 14 bases aligning to TRBD2. This CDR3 has 16 residues. Germline values: CDR1 SGHKS, CDR2 YYEKEE (reference sequence). Losses at the gene ends were 4 bases for V and 8 bases for J; bases not matched to a gene: 8. CDR3 sequence: CASSQTSGGAWDEQFF. CDR3 DNA sequence: TGTGCCAGCAGCCAGACTAGCGGGGGGGCCTGGGATGAGCAGTTCTTC.

This clone came up once. The gene calls are TRBV5-1 and TRBJ2-7; TRBD1 aligns across 9 bases. Germline V gene lookup returns CDR1 SGHRS and CDR2 YFSETQ. The trim removed 7 bases at V and 3 bases at J, leaving 11 bases unmatched. This CDR3 comprises 15 residues. CDR3 residues: CASQLGGQGIYEQYF. CDR3 coding DNA: TGCGCCAGCCAGCTAGGCGGACAGGGGATCTACGAGCAGTACTTC.

This chain joins TRBV4-1 and TRBJ2-7, with a weak D call TRBD2 (6 bases). Trimming pared 4 bases from V and 2 bases from J, leaving 15 bases between. CDR1 is MGHRA, CDR2 YSYEKL, per germline. The CDR3 sequence is 15 residues long. The CDR3 bases are TGCGCCAGCAGCCCCCGGTCGGGGGAGACCTACGAGCAGTACTTC. It translates to CASSPRSGETYEQYF.

The J gene is TRBJ2-3, the V gene TRBV27; 8 bases align to TRBD2. The CDR3 has 15 residues. CDR1 MNHEY and CDR2 SMNVEV come from the germline V gene (reference sequence). V lost 5 bases to trimming and J lost 3 bases; unmatched junction nucleotides: 7. In DNA, the CDR3 is TGTGCCAGCAGTGCCCTAGCGGGCCTGACAGATACGCAGTATTTT. As protein: CASSALAGLTDTQYF.

V usage is TRBV29-1 and J usage is TRBJ2-4; maybe TRBD2 (5 bases). In germline, CDR1 is SQVTM, CDR2 ANQGSEA. V lost 6 bases and J 16 bases, leaving 19 bases between the germline ends. The CDR3 runs 11 residues. The CDR3 protein is CSVGEGPSRYF. The CDR3 nucleotides read TGCAGCGTCGGAGAGGGCCCGTCAAGATACTTC.